This passage covers 9 T cell receptor beta chains from one sample sequenced in a study of early T cells in non-severe SARS-CoV-2 infection. Via MiXCR, TCRdb re-called the 5' RACE reads, giving one row per CDR3 protein. Here the sample spans approximately 67,000 distinct CDR3 sequences, 9.5% to 13% being singletons. Sequencing was done on a sample of whole blood. The receptors were gathered from an adult who was a healthcare worker with PCR-confirmed SARS-CoV-2 infection or an uninfected control (not recorded which).

This clonotype showed up many times. This chain links TRBV7-3 with TRBJ2-2; D is uncertain. This CDR3 is built from 13 residues. CDR1 is SGHTA and CDR2 is FQGTGA in the germline V gene. Trimming stripped 3 bases from V and 6 bases from J, with 8 bases between. CDR3 in amino acids: CASSLVPSGELFF. The CDR3 DNA follows: TGTGCCAGCAGCTTGGTCCCCTCCGGGGAGCTGTTTTTT.

The chain employs TRBV5-1 and TRBJ2-2; D is unclear. CDR1 and CDR2 from the germline V gene are SGHRS and YFSETQ. Trimming stripped 5 bases from V and 7 bases from J, with 12 bases between. The CDR3 runs to 13 residues. CDR3 coding DNA: TGCGCCAGCAGTTCCCAGGTCATCGGGGAGCTGTTTTTT. Residues: CASSSQVIGELFF.

This clonotype was picked up a small number of times. This rearrangement joins TRBV5-1 to TRBJ2-1; D assignment may be TRBD1 or TRBD2 (5 bases each). The germline V gene encodes CDR1 SGHRS and CDR2 YFSETQ. V dropped 3 bases and J dropped 6 bases, with 16 bases sitting between them. CDR3 length: 15 residues. The CDR3 region is CASSSGLPGRNEQFF. The CDR3, as DNA: TGCGCCAGCAGCTCCGGCCTCCCGGGGCGCAATGAGCAGTTCTTC. The whole variable domain, remainder taken from reference TRBV5-1 and TRBJ2-1, is KAGVTQTPRYLIKTRGQQVTLSCSPISGHRSVSWYQQTPGQGLQFLFEYFSETQRNKGNFPGRFSGRQFSNSRSEMNVSTLELGDSALYLCASSSGLPGRNEQFFGPGTRLTVL.

There are many counts of this clonotype. This rearrangement joins TRBV18 to TRBJ2-7, with D tentatively TRBD2 (6 bases). The ends were cut back, 3 bases at V and 7 bases at J, with 16 bases in the middle. This CDR3 has 14 amino acids. The germline V gene encodes CDR1 KGHSH and CDR2 LQKENI. The CDR3 loop reads CASSPGSIRGEQYF. CDR3 sequence (DNA): TGTGCCAGCTCACCCGGCAGCATTCGGGGGGAGCAGTACTTC.

This chain uses TRBV5-1 with TRBJ2-5, with D tentatively TRBD2 (6 bases). V was shortened by 4 bases and J by 9 bases, with 16 bases between the two germline ends. From germline, CDR1 is SGHRS and CDR2 YFSETQ. The CDR3 spans 13 residues. The CDR3 loop reads CASSEPTGGAQYF. In DNA form, the CDR3 reads TGCGCCAGCAGCGAGCCCACAGGAGGGGCCCAGTACTTC.

This clonotype has ten or more counts. This chain uses TRBV5-4 with TRBJ2-7, with 8 bases matching TRBD1. The CDR3 is made up of 14 amino acids. J was trimmed by 2 bases and V by 5 bases; bases with no gene match: 6. Germline V gene lookup returns CDR1 SGHNT and CDR2 YYREEE (reference sequence). Written as DNA, the CDR3 is TGTGCCAGCAGTTATGACAGGGGTCCCTACGAGCAGTACTTC. It codes for CASSYDRGPYEQYF. Variable domain in full (rest from reference TRBV5-4 and TRBJ2-7): ETGVTQSPTHLIKTRGQQVTLRCSSQSGHNTVSWYQQALGQGPQFIFQYYREEENGRGNFPPRFSGLQFPNYSSELNVNALELDDSALYLCASSYDRGPYEQYFGPGTRLTVT.

In its sample, this clonotype ranks as medium-sized (0.01 to 0.1%). The chain employs TRBV5-1 and TRBJ2-7; D is unclear. The CDR3 contains 14 residues. V gave up 1 base and J gave up 6 bases, with 14 bases separating them. Germline-derived CDR1 and CDR2 are SGHRS and YFSETQ. The CDR3 region is CASSLRTQDGEQYF. The CDR3 DNA follows: TGCGCCAGCAGCTTGCGGACCCAAGACGGCGAGCAGTACTTC.

This clonotype has at least ten counts. This chain uses TRBV19 with TRBJ2-7; 10 bases line up with TRBD2. Germline CDR1 LNHDA, CDR2 SQIVND (reference sequence). The trim removed 6 bases at V and 1 base at J, leaving 12 bases unmatched. This CDR3 spans 17 amino acids. CDR3 region: CASSPPLGLAVSYEQYF. The DNA for the CDR3 is TGTGCCAGTAGCCCCCCCTTAGGACTAGCGGTATCCTACGAGCAGTACTTC.

This clonotype appeared many times. The chain combines TRBV6-6 with TRBJ2-1; 9 positions match TRBD1. Germline CDR1 reads MNHNY; CDR2 reads SVGAGI (reference sequence). The V segment lost 0 bases and the J segment 0 bases; nucleotides outside the gene matches: 6. This CDR3 has 18 residues. CDR3 bases: TGTGCCAGCAGTTACTCCCGGGACAGGGTGTCCTCCTACAATGAGCAGTTCTTC. The encoded protein is CASSYSRDRVSSYNEQFF.